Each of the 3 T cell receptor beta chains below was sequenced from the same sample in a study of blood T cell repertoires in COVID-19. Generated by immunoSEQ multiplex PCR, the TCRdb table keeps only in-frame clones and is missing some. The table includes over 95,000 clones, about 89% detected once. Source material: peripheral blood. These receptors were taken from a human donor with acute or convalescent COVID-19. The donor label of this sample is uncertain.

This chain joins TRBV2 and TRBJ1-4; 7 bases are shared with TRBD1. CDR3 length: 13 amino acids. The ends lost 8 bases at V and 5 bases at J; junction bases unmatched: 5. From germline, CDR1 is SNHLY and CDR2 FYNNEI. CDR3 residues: CASRQGGNEKLFF. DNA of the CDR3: TGTGCCAGCCGACAGGGCGGAAATGAAAAACTGTTTTTT.

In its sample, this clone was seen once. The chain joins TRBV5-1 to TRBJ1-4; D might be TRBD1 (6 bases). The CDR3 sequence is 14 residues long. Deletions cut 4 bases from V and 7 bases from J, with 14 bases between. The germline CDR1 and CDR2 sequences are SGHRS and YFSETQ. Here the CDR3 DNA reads TGCGCCAGCAGCCTCGGGCAGGGGAGTGAAAAACTGTTTTTT. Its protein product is CASSLGQGSEKLFF.

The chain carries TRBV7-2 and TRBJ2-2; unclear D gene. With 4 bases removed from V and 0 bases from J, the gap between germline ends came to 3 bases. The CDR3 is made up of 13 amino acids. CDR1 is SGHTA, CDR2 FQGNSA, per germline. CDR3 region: CASSSSNTGELFF. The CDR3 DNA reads TGTGCCAGCAGCTCCTCGAACACCGGGGAGCTGTTTTTT.